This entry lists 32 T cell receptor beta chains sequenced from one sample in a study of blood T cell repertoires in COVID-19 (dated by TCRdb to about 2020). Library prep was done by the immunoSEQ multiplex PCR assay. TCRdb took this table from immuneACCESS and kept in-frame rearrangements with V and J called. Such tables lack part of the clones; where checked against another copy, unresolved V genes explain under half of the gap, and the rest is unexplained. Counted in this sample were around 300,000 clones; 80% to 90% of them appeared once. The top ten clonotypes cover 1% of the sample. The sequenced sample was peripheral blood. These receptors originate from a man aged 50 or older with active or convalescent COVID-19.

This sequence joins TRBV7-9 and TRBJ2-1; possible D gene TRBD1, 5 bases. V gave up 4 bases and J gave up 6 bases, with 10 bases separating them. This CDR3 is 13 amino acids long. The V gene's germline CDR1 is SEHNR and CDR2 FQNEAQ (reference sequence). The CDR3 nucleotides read TGTGCCAGCAGCTCGACAGTGATCAATGAGCAGTTCTTC. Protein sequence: CASSSTVINEQFF.

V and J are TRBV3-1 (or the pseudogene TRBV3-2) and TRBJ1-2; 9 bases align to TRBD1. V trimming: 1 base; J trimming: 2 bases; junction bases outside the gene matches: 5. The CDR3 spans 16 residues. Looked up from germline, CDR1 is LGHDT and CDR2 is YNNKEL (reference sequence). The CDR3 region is CASSQVPGTGNYGYTF. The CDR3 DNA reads TGTGCCAGCAGCCAAGTGCCGGGGACAGGGAACTATGGCTACACCTTC.

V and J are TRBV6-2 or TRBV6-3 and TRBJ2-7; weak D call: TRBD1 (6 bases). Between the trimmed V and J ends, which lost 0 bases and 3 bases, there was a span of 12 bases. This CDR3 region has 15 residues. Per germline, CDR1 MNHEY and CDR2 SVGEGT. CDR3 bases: TGTGCCAGCAGTTACTCAGGGGGAATTTTCTACGAGCAGTACTTC. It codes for CASSYSGGIFYEQYF.

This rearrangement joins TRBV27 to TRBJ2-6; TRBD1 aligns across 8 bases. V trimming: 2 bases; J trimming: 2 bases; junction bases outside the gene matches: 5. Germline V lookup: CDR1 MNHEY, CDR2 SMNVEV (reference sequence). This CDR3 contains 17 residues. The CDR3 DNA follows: TGTGCCAGCAGTTTAAACACAGGGGGGCCTGGGGCCAACGTCCTGACTTTC. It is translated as CASSLNTGGPGANVLTF.

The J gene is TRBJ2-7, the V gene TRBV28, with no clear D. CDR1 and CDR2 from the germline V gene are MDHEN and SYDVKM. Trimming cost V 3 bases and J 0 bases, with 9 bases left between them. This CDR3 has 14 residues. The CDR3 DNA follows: TGTGCCAGCAGTTTCAGTCCCAGCTCCTACGAGCAGTACTTC. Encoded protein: CASSFSPSSYEQYF.

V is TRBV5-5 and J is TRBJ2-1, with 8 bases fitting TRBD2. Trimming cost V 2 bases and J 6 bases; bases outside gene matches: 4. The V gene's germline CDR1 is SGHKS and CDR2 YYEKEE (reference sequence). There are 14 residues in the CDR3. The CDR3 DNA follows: TGTGCCAGCAGCTTCCGGGAGGGGGTCAATGAGCAGTTCTTC. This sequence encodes CASSFREGVNEQFF.

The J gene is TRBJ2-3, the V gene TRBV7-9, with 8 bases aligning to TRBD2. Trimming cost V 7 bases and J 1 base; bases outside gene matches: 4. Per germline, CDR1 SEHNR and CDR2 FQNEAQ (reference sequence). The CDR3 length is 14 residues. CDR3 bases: TGTGCCAGCACACTAGCGGTGCGCACAGATACGCAGTATTTT. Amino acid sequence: CASTLAVRTDTQYF.

The CDR3 DNA is TGTGCCAGCAGCCTGGACAGGGGCTATGGCTACACCTTC. Its translation: CASSLDRGYGYTF. The J gene is TRBJ1-2, the V gene TRBV5-4, with 9 positions matching TRBD1. Per germline, CDR1 SGHNT and CDR2 YYREEE (reference sequence). The V segment lost 4 bases and the J segment 4 bases; nucleotides outside the gene matches: 2. This CDR3 spans 13 amino acids. The whole variable domain, remainder taken from reference TRBV5-4 and TRBJ1-2, is ETGVTQSPTHLIKTRGQQVTLRCSSQSGHNTVSWYQQALGQGPQFIFQYYREEENGRGNFPPRFSGLQFPNYSSELNVNALELDDSALYLCASSLDRGYGYTFGSGTRLTVV.

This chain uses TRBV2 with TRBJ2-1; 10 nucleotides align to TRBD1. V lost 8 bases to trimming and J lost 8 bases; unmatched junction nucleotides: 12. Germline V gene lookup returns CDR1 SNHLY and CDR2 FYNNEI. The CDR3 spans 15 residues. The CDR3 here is CASGQGVERAHEQFF. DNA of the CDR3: TGTGCCAGCGGACAGGGGGTCGAGCGGGCCCATGAGCAGTTCTTC.

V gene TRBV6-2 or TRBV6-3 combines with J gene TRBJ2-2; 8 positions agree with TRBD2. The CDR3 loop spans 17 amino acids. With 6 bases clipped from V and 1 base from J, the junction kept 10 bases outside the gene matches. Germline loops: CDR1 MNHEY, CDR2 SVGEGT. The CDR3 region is CASSPPRGGRNTGELFF. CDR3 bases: TGTGCCAGCAGCCCCCCCCGCGGGGGGCGGAACACCGGGGAGCTGTTTTTT.

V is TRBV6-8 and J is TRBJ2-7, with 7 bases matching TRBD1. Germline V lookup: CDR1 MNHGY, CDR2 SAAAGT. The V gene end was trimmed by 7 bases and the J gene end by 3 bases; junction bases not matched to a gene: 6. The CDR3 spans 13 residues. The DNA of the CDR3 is TGTGCCAGCAACCAGACAGGGAACTACGAGCAGTACTTC. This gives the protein CASNQTGNYEQYF.

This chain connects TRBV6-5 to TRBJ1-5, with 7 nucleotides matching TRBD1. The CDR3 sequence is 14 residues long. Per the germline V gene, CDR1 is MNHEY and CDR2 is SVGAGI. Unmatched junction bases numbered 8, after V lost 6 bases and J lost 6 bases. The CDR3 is CASSTDRDIQPQHF. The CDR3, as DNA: TGTGCCAGCAGCACCGACAGGGACATTCAGCCCCAGCATTTT.

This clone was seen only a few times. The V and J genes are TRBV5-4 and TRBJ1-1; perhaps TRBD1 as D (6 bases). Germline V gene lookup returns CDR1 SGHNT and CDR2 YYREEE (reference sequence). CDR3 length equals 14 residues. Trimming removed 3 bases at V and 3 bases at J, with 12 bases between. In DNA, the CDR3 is TGTGCCAGCAGCTCCGAGGGGGGGTACACTGAAGCTTTCTTT. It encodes CASSSEGGYTEAFF.

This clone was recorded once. The CDR3: CASSHPVGELFF. The CDR3 bases are TGCGCCAGCAGCCACCCTGTAGGGGAGCTGTTTTTT. The chain has TRBV4-1 and TRBJ2-2, with D unclear. CDR1 MGHRA and CDR2 YSYEKL come from the germline V gene. Trimming pared 3 bases from V and 8 bases from J, leaving 7 bases between. CDR3 size: 12 residues.

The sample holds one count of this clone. The CDR3 loop is CASSYRPVQATNEKLFF. CDR3 in DNA: TGTGCCAGCAGTTACCGACCTGTACAGGCAACTAATGAAAAACTGTTTTTT. The chain carries TRBV5-4 and TRBJ1-4; D perhaps matches TRBD1 (5 bases). Per germline, CDR1 SGHNT and CDR2 YYREEE (reference sequence). Between the trimmed V and J ends, which lost 5 bases and 0 bases, there was a span of 17 bases. CDR3 length: 17 residues. Full variable domain (remainder filled in from reference TRBV5-4 and TRBJ1-4): ETGVTQSPTHLIKTRGQQVTLRCSSQSGHNTVSWYQQALGQGPQFIFQYYREEENGRGNFPPRFSGLQFPNYSSELNVNALELDDSALYLCASSYRPVQATNEKLFFGSGTQLSVL.

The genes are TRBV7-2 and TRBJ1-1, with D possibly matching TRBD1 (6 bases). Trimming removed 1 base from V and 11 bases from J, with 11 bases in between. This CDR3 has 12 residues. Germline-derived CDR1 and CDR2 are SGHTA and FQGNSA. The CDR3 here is CASSLGQARAFF. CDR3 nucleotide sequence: TGTGCCAGCAGCTTAGGACAGGCGAGGGCTTTCTTT.

The CDR3 nucleotides read TGTGCCAGCAGCTCCCTCGGGGGGGCCTACAATGAGCAGTTCTTC. Amino acid sequence: CASSSLGGAYNEQFF. V and J are TRBV7-6 and TRBJ2-1; 8 bases fit TRBD2. The germline gives CDR1 SGHVS, CDR2 FNYEAQ. The CDR3 spans 15 residues. The junction had 4 bases not matched to a gene; V was cut back by 4 bases and J by 2 bases.

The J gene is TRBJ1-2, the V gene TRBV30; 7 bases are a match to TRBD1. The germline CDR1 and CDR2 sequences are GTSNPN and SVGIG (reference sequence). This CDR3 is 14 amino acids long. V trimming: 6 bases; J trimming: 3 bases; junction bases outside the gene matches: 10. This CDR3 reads CACPYAGTDYGYTF. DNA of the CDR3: TGTGCCTGTCCCTATGCCGGGACAGACTATGGCTACACCTTC.

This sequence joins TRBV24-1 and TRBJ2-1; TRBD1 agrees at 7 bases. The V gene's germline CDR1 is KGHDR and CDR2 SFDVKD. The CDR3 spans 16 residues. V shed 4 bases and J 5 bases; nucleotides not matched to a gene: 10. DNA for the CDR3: TGTGCCACCAGTGACAGTCGACAGGGTTGGGACAATGAGCAGTTCTTC. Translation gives CATSDSRQGWDNEQFF.

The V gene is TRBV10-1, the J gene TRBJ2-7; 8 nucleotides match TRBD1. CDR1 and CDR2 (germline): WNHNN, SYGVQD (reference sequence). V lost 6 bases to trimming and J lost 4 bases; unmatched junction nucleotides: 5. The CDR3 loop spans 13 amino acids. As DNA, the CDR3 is TGCGCCAGCAGGGGACAGGCCCAATACGAGCAGTACTTC. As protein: CASRGQAQYEQYF.

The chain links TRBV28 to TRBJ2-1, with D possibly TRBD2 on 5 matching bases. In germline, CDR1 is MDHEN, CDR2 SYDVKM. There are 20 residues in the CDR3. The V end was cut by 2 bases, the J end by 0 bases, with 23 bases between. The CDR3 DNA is TGTGCCAGCAGTTTAACCCCCGGACTGGGCGGGCCGAGCTCCTACAATGAGCAGTTCTTC. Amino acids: CASSLTPGLGGPSSYNEQFF.

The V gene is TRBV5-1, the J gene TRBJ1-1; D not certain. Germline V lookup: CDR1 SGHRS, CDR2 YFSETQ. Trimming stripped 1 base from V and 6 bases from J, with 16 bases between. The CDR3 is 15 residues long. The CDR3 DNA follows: TGCGCCAGCAGCTTGCCCCTCACAGTTGGCGCTGAAGCTTTCTTT. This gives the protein CASSLPLTVGAEAFF. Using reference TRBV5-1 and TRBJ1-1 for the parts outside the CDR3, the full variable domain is KAGVTQTPRYLIKTRGQQVTLSCSPISGHRSVSWYQQTPGQGLQFLFEYFSETQRNKGNFPGRFSGRQFSNSRSEMNVSTLELGDSALYLCASSLPLTVGAEAFFGQGTRLTVV.

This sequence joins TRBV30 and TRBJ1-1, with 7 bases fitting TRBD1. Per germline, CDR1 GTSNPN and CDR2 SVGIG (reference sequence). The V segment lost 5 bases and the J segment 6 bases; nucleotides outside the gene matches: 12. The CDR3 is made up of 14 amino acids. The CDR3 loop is CAWGNLNRGAEAFF. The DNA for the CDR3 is TGTGCCTGGGGTAATTTAAACAGGGGTGCTGAAGCTTTCTTT.

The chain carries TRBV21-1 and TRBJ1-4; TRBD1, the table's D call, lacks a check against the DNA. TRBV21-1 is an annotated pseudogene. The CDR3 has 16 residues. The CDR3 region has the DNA TGTGCCAGCAGCAATGACAGGGAGAAAACTAATGAAAAACTGTTTTTT. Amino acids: CASSNDREKTNEKLFF.

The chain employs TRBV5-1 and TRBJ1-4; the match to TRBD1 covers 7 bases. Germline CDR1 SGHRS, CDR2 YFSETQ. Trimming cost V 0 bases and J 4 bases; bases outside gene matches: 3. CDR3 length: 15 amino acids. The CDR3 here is CASSLGTGSNEKLFF. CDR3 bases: TGCGCCAGCAGCTTGGGGACAGGAAGTAATGAAAAACTGTTTTTT. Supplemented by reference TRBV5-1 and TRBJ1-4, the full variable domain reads KAGVTQTPRYLIKTRGQQVTLSCSPISGHRSVSWYQQTPGQGLQFLFEYFSETQRNKGNFPGRFSGRQFSNSRSEMNVSTLELGDSALYLCASSLGTGSNEKLFFGSGTQLSVL.

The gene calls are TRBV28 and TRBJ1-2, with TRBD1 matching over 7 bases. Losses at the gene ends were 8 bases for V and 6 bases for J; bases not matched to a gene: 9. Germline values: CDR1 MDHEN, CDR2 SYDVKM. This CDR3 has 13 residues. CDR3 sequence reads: CASLRVGQDGYTF. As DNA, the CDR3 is TGTGCCAGCCTAAGAGTTGGACAGGATGGCTACACCTTC.

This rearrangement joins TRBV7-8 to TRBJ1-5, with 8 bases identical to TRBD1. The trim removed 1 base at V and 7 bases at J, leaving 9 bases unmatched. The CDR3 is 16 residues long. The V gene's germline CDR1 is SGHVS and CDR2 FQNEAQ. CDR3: CASSLGPQGAWQPQHF. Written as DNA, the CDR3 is TGTGCCAGCAGCTTAGGTCCTCAGGGGGCATGGCAGCCCCAGCATTTT.

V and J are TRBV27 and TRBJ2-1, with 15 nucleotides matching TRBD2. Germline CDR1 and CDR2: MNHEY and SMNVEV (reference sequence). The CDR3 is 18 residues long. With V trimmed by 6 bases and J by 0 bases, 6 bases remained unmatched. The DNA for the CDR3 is TGTGCCAGCAGAACGGGACTAGCGGGAGGCCTCTCCTACAATGAGCAGTTCTTC. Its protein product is CASRTGLAGGLSYNEQFF.

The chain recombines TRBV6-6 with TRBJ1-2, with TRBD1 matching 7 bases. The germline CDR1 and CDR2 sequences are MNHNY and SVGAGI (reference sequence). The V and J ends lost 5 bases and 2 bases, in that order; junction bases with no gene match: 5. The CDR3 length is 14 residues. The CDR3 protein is CASSAIQGNYGYTF. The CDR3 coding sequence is TGTGCCAGCAGTGCAATACAGGGGAACTATGGCTACACCTTC.

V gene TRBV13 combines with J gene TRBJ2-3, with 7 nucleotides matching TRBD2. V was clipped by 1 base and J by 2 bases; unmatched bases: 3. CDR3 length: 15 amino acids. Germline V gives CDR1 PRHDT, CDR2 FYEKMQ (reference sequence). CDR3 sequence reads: CASSLERGTTDTQYF. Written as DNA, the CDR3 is TGTGCCAGCAGCTTAGAGCGGGGAACCACAGATACGCAGTATTTT.

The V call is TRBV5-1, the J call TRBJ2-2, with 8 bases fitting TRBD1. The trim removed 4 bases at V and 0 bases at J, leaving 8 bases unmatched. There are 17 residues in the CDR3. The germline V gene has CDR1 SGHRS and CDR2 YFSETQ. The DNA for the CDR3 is TGCGCCAGCAGCATACGGACAGGGATCGCGAACACCGGGGAGCTGTTTTTT. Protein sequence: CASSIRTGIANTGELFF.

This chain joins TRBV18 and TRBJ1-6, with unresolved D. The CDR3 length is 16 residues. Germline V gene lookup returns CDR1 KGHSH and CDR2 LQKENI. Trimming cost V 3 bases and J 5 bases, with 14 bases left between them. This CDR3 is CASSPDTWLNNSPLHF. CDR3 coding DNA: TGTGCCAGCTCACCCGATACGTGGCTTAATAATTCACCCCTCCACTTT.